This is a list of T cell receptor beta chains from one sample in a study of blood T cell repertoires in COVID-19. Some clones are missing from TCRdb's copy, which holds only in-frame ones; the method was immunoSEQ multiplex PCR. Of hundreds of thousands of clones in the sample, 86% were seen once. The sample was peripheral blood. Receptors originate from a woman younger than 45 with active or convalescent COVID-19. The CDR3 runs from the conserved cysteine through the conserved F or W. The D gene is left open where the match is weak. Clone size, where shown, is once, few, many, or a class for clones that have expanded.

d_call clone_size j_call v_call cdr3_nt cdr3_aa
- few TRBJ1-2 TRBV20-1 TGCAGTGCTAGTCAGCCGGGGTCCTATGGCTACACCTTC CSASQPGSYGYTF
TRBD1 - TRBJ1-4 TRBV11-2 TGTGCCAGCAGCTTAGGGACAGGTGAAAAACTGTTTTTT CASSLGTGEKLFF
- - TRBJ2-2 TRBV25-1 TGTGCCAGCAGTGCCTGGGCTACCGGGACATTGCACACCGGGGAGCTGTTTTTT CASSAWATGTLHTGELFF
- - TRBJ2-5 TRBV10-2 TGCGCCAGCAGTGAGTCTTTAGGACTGTGGGGCCAAGAGACCCAGTACTTC CASSESLGLWGQETQYF
- - TRBJ1-5 TRBV27 TGTGCCAGCAGAGCACAGAGCAATCAGCCCCAGCATTTT CASRAQSNQPQHF
- - TRBJ1-4 TRBV5-1 TGCGCCAGCAGCTTGGGTTCGGGGAGAAATGAAAAACTGTTTTTT CASSLGSGRNEKLFF
TRBD1 - TRBJ1-5 TRBV15 TGTGCCACCAGCAGAGGGACAGGGCCTAATCAGCCCCAGCATTTT CATSRGTGPNQPQHF
- - TRBJ1-4 TRBV5-1 TGCGCCAGCAGCTTGGCCATAGGGGTAAGGGGTGAAAAACTGTTTTTT CASSLAIGVRGEKLFF
- - TRBJ2-1 TRBV29-1 TGCAGCGTTGAAATTGCGGACTCCTACAATGAGCAGTTCTTC CSVEIADSYNEQFF
TRBD2 - TRBJ2-3 TRBV6-5 TGTGCCAGCAGTTACCTCCTAGCGGGAGCCCAAGATACGCAGTATTTT CASSYLLAGAQDTQYF
- - TRBJ1-1 TRBV5-6 TGTGCCAGCAGCGCGAAACAGAGATCGAACACTGAAGCTTTCTTT CASSAKQRSNTEAFF
- - TRBJ2-2 TRBV5-1 TGCGCCAGCGGGTTGCAGGCTAACACCGGGGAGCTGTTTTTT CASGLQANTGELFF
TRBD2 - TRBJ2-5 TRBV3-1/TRBV3-2 TGTGCCAGCAGCCAAGAGAATTCGTTGTCGACTAGCGGGGAAGAGACCCAGTACTTC CASSQENSLSTSGEETQYF
- - TRBJ2-6 TRBV6-5 TGTGCCAGCAGTTCGACTTCGCTCAACGTCCTGACTTTC CASSSTSLNVLTF
- - TRBJ2-1 TRBV19 TGTGCCAGTAGTTTCAGCGGAACTAACTACAATGAGCAGTTCTTC CASSFSGTNYNEQFF
TRBD2 - TRBJ2-1 TRBV5-1 TGCGCCAGCAGCGCAATTGGGGGACTAGCGGACTCCTACAATGAGCAGTTCTTC CASSAIGGLADSYNEQFF
- - TRBJ1-1 TRBV10-2 TGCGCCAGCAGTGGGCCAGGGTTCGGCACTGAAGCTTTCTTT CASSGPGFGTEAFF
TRBD1 - TRBJ1-5 TRBV4-1 TGCGCCAGCAGCCAAGAGCTTACCGGGACAGGGAACAATCAGCCCCAGCATTTT CASSQELTGTGNNQPQHF
- - TRBJ1-1 TRBV2 TGTGCCAGCAGTGAGCGCAGTGGGGCTGCTGAAGCTTTCTTT CASSERSGAAEAFF
TRBD1 - TRBJ2-5 TRBV5-1 TGCGCCAGCAGCGGCGGGACAGGGTCCCCGGAGACCCAGTACTTC CASSGGTGSPETQYF
- many TRBJ1-6 TRBV2 TGTGCCAGCAGTGAAACCAGGAACTATAATTCACCCCTCCACTTT CASSETRNYNSPLHF
TRBD2 - TRBJ2-1 TRBV12-3/TRBV12-4 TGTGCCAGCAGTCAACGGACTAGCGCCCCGTTCTTC CASSQRTSAPFF
TRBD1 - TRBJ2-7 TRBV3-1/TRBV3-2 TGTGCCAGCAGCCAAAGAGACAGGGCGTACGAGCAGTACTTC CASSQRDRAYEQYF
TRBD2 - TRBJ2-1 TRBV19 TGTGCCAGTAGTAGGACTAGCGGGAGGTTCAGTGAGCAGTTCTTC CASSRTSGRFSEQFF
- - TRBJ2-2 TRBV5-4 TGTGCCAGCAGCCGAAGGGACTTAAACACCGGGGAGCTGTTTTTT CASSRRDLNTGELFF
TRBD2 - TRBJ2-5 TRBV4-2 TGTGCCAGCAGCCAAGTCACGGGAGGGGGAGAGACCCAGTACTTC CASSQVTGGGETQYF
- once TRBJ1-3 TRBV6-5 TGTGCCAGCCAGCGGATGGGAGCCCACAGGGACACCATATATTTT CASQRMGAHRDTIYF
TRBD2 few TRBJ2-2 TRBV19 TGTGCCAGTAGTACCACTAGCGGGGGAACCGGGGAGCTGTTTTTT CASSTTSGGTGELFF
TRBD2 - TRBJ2-1 TRBV3-1/TRBV3-2 TGTGCCAGCAGCCGATGGACTAGCGGGGATGAGCAGTTCTTC CASSRWTSGDEQFF
TRBD2 - TRBJ2-7 TRBV18 TGTGCCAGCTCAGCGACTAGCGGGAGTGTGTACGAGCAGTACTTC CASSATSGSVYEQYF
- - TRBJ1-2 TRBV6-1 TGTGCCAGCAGTGATCTCCTACTGATGTATGGCTACACCTTC CASSDLLLMYGYTF
- - TRBJ1-1 TRBV4-1 TGCGCCAGCAGCCAAGAATGGCAGGGTGAAGCTTTCTTT CASSQEWQGEAFF
- - TRBJ1-1 TRBV4-1 TGCGCCAGCAGCCAAGAATCCTCCGAGACTGAAGCTTTCTTT CASSQESSETEAFF
- few TRBJ2-4 TRBV24-1 TGTGCCACCCCTTTGGGGCCTGCCAAAAACATTCAGTACTTC CATPLGPAKNIQYF
- once TRBJ1-5 TRBV12-3/TRBV12-4 TGTGCCAGCAGCCACAGGGAAAATCAGCCCCAGCATTTT CASSHRENQPQHF